Sequencing of this TCR beta chain was carried out in a study of shared clonotypes between healthy human individuals. The study, taken as a whole, reports: Memory subsets had estimated richness that was generally smaller than that of naive subsets.

Between the trimmed V and J ends, which lost 4 bases and 3 bases, there was a span of 12 bases. The CDR3 covers 14 residues. The germline V gene has CDR1 KGHSH and CDR2 LQKENI. Sequenced by immunoSEQ multiplex PCR; TCRdb stores in-frame clones only, minus some. This table has about 2.3 million clones, 85% to 95% appearing once. There are a few counts of this clone. What it binds is unknown. Those who donated were healthy HIV-negative adults, with no recent acute infections or vaccinations reported. All participating donors were Caucasian adults from Nashville, Tennessee. The chain is built from TRBV18 and TRBJ1-1, with no clear D. The sequence derives from a man aged 18 to 35 in good health. Some clones in this sample may be carry-over from other donors' samples. The material sequenced was naive CD4+ T cells from PBMCs. Subset meaning: CD45RA+ positively selected. CDR3 residues: CASSLTTEDTEAFF. CDR3 coding DNA: TGTGCCAGCTCACTAACGACCGAAGACACTGAAGCTTTCTTT.